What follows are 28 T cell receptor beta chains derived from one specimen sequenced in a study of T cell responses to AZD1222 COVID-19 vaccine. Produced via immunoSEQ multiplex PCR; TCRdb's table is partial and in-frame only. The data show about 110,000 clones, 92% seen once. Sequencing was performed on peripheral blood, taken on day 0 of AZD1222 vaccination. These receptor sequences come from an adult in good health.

The CDR3 DNA sequence: TGTGCCAGCAGCCAAAATGACAGGGGGCAAGATACGCAGTATTTT. Its translation: CASSQNDRGQDTQYF. The chain couples TRBV4-2 to TRBJ2-3, with 10 bases aligning to TRBD1. This CDR3 is built from 15 residues. Trimming cost V 2 bases and J 5 bases; bases outside gene matches: 4. Germline V gives CDR1 LGHNA, CDR2 YNFKEQ.

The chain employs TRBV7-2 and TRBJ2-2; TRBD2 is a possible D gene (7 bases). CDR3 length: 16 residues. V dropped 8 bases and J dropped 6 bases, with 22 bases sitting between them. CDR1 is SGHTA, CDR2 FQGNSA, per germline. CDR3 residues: CASSKQGGGAAGELFF. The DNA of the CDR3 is TGTGCCAGCTCCAAGCAGGGAGGGGGTGCGGCCGGGGAGCTGTTTTTT.

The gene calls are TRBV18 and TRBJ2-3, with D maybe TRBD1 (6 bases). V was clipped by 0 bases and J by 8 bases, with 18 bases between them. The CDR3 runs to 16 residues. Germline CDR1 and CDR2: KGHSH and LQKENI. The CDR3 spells CASSPPGTITPLTQYF. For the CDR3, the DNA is TGTGCCAGCTCACCACCGGGGACAATTACGCCACTTACGCAGTATTTT.

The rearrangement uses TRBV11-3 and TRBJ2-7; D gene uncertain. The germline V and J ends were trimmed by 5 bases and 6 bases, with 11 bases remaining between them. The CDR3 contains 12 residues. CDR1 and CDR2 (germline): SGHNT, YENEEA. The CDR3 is CASSPSLGEQYF. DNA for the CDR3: TGTGCCAGCAGCCCCAGCCTGGGCGAGCAGTACTTC.

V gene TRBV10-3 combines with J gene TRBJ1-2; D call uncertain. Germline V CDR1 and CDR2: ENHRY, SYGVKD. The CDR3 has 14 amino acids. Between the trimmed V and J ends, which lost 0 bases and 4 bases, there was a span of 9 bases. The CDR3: CAISESMAVYGYTF. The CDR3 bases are TGTGCCATCAGTGAGTCGATGGCAGTCTATGGCTACACCTTC.

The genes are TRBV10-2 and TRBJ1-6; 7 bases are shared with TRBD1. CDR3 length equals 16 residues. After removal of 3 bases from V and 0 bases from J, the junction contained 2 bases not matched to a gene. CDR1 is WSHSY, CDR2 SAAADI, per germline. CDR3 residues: CASSDPGGSYNSPLHF. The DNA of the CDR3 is TGCGCCAGCAGTGATCCAGGGGGCTCCTATAATTCACCCCTCCACTTT.

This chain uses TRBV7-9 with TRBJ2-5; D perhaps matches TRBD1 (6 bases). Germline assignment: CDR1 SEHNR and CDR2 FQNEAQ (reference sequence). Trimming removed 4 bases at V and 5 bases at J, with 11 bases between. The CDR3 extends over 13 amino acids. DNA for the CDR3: TGTGCCAGCAGCTCCGGACAGATGGAGACCCAGTACTTC. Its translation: CASSSGQMETQYF. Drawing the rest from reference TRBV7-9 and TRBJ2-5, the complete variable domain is DTGVSQNPRHKITKRGQNVTFRCDPISEHNRLYWYRQTLGQGPEFLTYFQNEAQLEKSRLLSDRFSAERPKGSFSTLEIQRTEQGDSAMYLCASSSGQMETQYFGPGTRLLVL.

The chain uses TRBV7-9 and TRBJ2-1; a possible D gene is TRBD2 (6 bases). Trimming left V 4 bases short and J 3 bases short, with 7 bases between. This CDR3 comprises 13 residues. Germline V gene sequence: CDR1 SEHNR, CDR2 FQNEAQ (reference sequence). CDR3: CASSSGDYNEQFF. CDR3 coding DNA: TGTGCCAGCAGCTCGGGGGACTACAATGAGCAGTTCTTC. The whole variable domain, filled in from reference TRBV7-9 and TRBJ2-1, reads DTGVSQNPRHKITKRGQNVTFRCDPISEHNRLYWYRQTLGQGPEFLTYFQNEAQLEKSRLLSDRFSAERPKGSFSTLEIQRTEQGDSAMYLCASSSGDYNEQFFGPGTRLTVL.

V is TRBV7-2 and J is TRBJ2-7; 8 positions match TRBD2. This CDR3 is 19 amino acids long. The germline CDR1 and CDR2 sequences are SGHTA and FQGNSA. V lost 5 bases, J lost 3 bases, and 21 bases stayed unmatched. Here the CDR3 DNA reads TGTGCCAGCAGCGCCATCAGGGGACTAGTTATAGGGACGGGCTACGAGCAGTACTTC. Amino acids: CASSAIRGLVIGTGYEQYF.

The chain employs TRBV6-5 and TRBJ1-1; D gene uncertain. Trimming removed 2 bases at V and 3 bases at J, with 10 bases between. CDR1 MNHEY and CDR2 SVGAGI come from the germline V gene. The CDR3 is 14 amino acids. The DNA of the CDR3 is TGTGCCAGCAGTTACAAGGGAGGAGACACTGAAGCTTTCTTT. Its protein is CASSYKGGDTEAFF.

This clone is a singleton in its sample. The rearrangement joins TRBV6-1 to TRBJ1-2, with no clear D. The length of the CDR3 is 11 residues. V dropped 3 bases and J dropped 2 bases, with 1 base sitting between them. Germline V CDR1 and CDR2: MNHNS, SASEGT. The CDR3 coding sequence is TGTGCCAGCAGTGAGAACTATGGCTACACCTTC. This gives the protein CASSENYGYTF.

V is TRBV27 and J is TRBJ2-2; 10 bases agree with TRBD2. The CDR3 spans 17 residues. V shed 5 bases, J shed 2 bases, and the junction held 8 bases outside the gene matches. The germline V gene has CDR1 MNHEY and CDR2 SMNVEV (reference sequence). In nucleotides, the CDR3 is TGTGCCAGCAGTCCTTCGCGGACTAGCGGAAACACCGGGGAGCTGTTTTTT. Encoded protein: CASSPSRTSGNTGELFF.

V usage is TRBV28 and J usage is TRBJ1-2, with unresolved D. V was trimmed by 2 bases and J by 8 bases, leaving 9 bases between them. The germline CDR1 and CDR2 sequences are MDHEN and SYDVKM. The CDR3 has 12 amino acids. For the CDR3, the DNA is TGTGCCAGCAGTTTAGGTCCCGGCGGCTACACCTTC. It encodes CASSLGPGGYTF.

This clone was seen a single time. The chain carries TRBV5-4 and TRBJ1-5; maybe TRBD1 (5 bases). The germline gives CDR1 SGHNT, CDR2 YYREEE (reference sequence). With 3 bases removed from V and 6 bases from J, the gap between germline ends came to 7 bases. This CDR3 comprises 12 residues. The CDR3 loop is CASSSGGQPQHF. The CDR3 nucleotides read TGTGCCAGCAGCTCGGGGGGTCAGCCCCAGCATTTT.

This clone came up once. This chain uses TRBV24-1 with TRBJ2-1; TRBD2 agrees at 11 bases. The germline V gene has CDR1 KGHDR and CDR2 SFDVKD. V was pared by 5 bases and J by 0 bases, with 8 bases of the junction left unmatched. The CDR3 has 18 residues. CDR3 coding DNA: TGTGCCACCAGTGCCCTGGGGACTAGCGGTGACTCCTACAATGAGCAGTTCTTC. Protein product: CATSALGTSGDSYNEQFF.

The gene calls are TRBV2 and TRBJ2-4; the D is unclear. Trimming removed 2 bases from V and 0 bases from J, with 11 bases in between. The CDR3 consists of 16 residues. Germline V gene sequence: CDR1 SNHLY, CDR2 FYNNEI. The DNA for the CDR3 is TGTGCCAGCAGTGAATCACGGACGTTAGCCAAAAACATTCAGTACTTC. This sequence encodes CASSESRTLAKNIQYF.

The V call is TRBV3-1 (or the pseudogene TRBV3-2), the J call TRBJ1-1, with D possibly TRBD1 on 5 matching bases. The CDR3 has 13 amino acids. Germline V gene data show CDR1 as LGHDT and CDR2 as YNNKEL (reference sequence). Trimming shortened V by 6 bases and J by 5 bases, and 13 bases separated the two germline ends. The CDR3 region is CASRLGRRTEAFF. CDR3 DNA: TGTGCCAGCAGGCTGGGACGGAGGACTGAAGCTTTCTTT.

As DNA, the CDR3 is TGTGCCAGCTCACGGGACAGGGGACTTGAAGCTTTCTTT. Its translation is CASSRDRGLEAFF. The chain employs TRBV18 and TRBJ1-1; 10 bases are shared with TRBD1. The V segment lost 4 bases and the J segment 7 bases; nucleotides outside the gene matches: 3. This CDR3 is 13 amino acids long. Germline V gene lookup returns CDR1 KGHSH and CDR2 LQKENI.

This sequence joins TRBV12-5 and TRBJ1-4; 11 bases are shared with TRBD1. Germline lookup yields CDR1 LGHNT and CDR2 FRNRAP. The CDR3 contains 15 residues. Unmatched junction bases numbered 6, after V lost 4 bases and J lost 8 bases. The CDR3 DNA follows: TGTGCTAGTGGTTCCTCCGGGACAGGGGGAGAAAAACTGTTTTTT. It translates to CASGSSGTGGEKLFF.

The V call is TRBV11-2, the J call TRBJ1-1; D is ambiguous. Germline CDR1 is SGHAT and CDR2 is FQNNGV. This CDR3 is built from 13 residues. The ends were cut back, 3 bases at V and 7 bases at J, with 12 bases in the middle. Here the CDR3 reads CASSLMGRIEAFF. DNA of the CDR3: TGTGCCAGCAGCTTGATGGGCAGAATTGAAGCTTTCTTT. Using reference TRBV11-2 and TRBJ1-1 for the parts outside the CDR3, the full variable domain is EAGVAQSPRYKIIEKRQSVAFWCNPISGHATLYWYQQILGQGPKLLIQFQNNGVVDDSQLPKDRFSAERLKGVDSTLKIQPAKLEDSAVYLCASSLMGRIEAFFGQGTRLTVV.

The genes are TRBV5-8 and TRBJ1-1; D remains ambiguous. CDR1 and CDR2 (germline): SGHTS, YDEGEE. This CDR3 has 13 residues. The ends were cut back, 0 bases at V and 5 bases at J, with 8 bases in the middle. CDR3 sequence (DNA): TGTGCCAGCAGCTTGGAGGTGCGGACTGAAGCTTTCTTT. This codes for CASSLEVRTEAFF.

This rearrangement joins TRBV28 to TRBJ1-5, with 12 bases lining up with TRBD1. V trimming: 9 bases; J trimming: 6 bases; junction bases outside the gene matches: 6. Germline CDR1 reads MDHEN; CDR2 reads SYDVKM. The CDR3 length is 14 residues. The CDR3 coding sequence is TGTGCCAGTAAGGGACAGGGGGCTTCTCAGCCCCAGCATTTT. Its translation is CASKGQGASQPQHF.

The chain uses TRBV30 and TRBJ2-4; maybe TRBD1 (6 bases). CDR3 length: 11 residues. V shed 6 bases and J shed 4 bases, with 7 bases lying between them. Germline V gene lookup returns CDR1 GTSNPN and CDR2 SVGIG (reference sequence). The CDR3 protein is CACGQKNIQYF. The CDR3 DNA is TGTGCCTGCGGACAGAAAAACATTCAGTACTTC. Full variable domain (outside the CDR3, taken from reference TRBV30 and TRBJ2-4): SQTIHQWPATLVQPVGSPLSLECTVEGTSNPNLYWYRQAAGRGLQLLFYSVGIGQISSEVPQNLSASRPQDRQFILSSKKLLLSDSGFYLCACGQKNIQYFGAGTRLSVL.

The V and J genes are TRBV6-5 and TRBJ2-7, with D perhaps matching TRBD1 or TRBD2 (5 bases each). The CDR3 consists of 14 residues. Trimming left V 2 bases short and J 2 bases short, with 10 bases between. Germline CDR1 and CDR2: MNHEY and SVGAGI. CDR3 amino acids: CASSYRDGPYEQYF. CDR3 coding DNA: TGTGCCAGCAGTTACCGGGACGGCCCCTACGAGCAGTACTTC.

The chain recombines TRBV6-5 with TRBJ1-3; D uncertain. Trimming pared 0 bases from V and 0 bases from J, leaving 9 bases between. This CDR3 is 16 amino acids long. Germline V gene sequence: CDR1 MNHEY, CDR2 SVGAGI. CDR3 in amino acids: CASSYSTGSSGNTIYF. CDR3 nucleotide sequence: TGTGCCAGCAGTTACTCGACCGGCAGCTCTGGAAACACCATATATTTT.

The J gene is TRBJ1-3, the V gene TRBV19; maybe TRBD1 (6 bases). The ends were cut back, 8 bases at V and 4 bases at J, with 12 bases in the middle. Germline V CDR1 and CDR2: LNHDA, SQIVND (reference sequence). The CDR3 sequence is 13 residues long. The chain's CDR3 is CASGRGSGNTIYF. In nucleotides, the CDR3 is TGTGCCAGTGGAAGGGGGTCAGGAAACACCATATATTTT.

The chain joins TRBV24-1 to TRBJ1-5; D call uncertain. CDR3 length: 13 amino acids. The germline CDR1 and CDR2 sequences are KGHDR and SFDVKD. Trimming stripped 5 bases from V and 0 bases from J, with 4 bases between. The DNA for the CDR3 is TGTGCCACCAGTGTTGGTAGCAATCAGCCCCAGCATTTT. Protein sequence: CATSVGSNQPQHF.

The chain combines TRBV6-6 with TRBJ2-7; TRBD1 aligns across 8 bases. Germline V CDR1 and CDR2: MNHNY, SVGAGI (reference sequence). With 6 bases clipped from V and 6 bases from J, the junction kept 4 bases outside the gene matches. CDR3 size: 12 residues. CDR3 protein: CASSPDRGEQYF. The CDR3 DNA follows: TGTGCCAGCAGCCCAGACAGGGGCGAGCAGTACTTC.